The rows below give T cell receptor beta chains drawn from one sample of a study of blood T cell repertoires in COVID-19. The assay was immunoSEQ multiplex PCR, and TCRdb's table has in-frame clones only and misses some. The sample consists of about 49,000 clones, under 90% of them appearing once. Material: peripheral blood. Receptors were obtained from a woman older than 75 with COVID-19, enrolled during active disease. CDR3s include the opening cysteine and the closing phenylalanine or tryptophan. A D gene is named only where the DNA matches it firmly. Only part of the rows carry a size: once, few, many, or a class if the clone is expanded.

CDR3: CASSLELAGVGKTQYF
DNA: TGTGCCAGCAGCTTAGAGTTAGCGGGAGTAGGAAAGACCCAGTACTTC
D: TRBD2
size: NA
V: TRBV7-2
J: TRBJ2-5

CDR3: CASSETSGSPGEQFF
DNA: TGTGCCAGTAGTGAGACTAGCGGGAGCCCCGGTGAGCAGTTCTTC
D: TRBD2
size: NA
V: TRBV19
J: TRBJ2-1

CDR3: CASSLDRQLGNTIYF
DNA: TGCGCCAGCAGCTTGGACAGGCAACTTGGAAACACCATATATTTT
D: NA
size: once
V: TRBV5-1
J: TRBJ1-3

CDR3: CASSASGQGKGYTF
DNA: TGTGCCAGCAGCGCAAGCGGACAGGGGAAAGGCTACACCTTC
D: TRBD1
size: NA
V: TRBV9
J: TRBJ1-2

CDR3: CASSAGTGVSYGYTF
DNA: TGTGCCAGCAGTGCGGGGACAGGGGTATCATATGGCTACACCTTC
D: TRBD1
size: NA
V: TRBV28
J: TRBJ1-2

CDR3: CASSPPNYQGSPRGYTF
DNA: TGTGCCAGCTCACCACCGAATTATCAGGGATCCCCCCGCGGCTACACCTTC
D: NA
size: NA
V: TRBV18
J: TRBJ1-2

CDR3: CASSATGTGIYGYTF
DNA: TGTGCCAGCAGCGCAACCGGGACAGGGATCTATGGCTACACCTTC
D: TRBD1
size: NA
V: TRBV9
J: TRBJ1-2

CDR3: CASSQGYSNQPQHF
DNA: TGCGCCAGCAGCCAAGGCTACAGCAATCAGCCCCAGCATTTT
D: NA
size: NA
V: TRBV4-1
J: TRBJ1-5

CDR3: CASTRGVGVKLFF
DNA: TGTGCCAGCACCCGGGGGGTGGGGGTAAAACTGTTTTTT
D: NA
size: NA
V: TRBV28
J: TRBJ1-4

CDR3: CASSVEVGRAGAGEKLFF
DNA: TGTGCCAGCAGCGTAGAAGTCGGTCGGGCAGGGGCGGGTGAAAAACTGTTTTTT
D: NA
size: NA
V: TRBV9
J: TRBJ1-4

CDR3: CASSLQRAHNEQFF
DNA: TGCGCCAGCAGCTTACAGAGAGCTCACAATGAGCAGTTCTTC
D: NA
size: NA
V: TRBV5-1
J: TRBJ2-1

CDR3: CASSSAPGQGVPYEQYF
DNA: TGTGCCAGCAGCTCCGCTCCGGGACAGGGGGTCCCCTACGAGCAGTACTTC
D: TRBD1
size: NA
V: TRBV3-1/TRBV3-2
J: TRBJ2-7

CDR3: CASSRGREYYEQYF
DNA: TGCGCCAGCAGCAGGGGCAGGGAATACTACGAGCAGTACTTC
D: NA
size: NA
V: TRBV5-1
J: TRBJ2-7

CDR3: CASSYRQGGQEKLFF
DNA: TGTGCCAGCAGTTACCGACAGGGCGGGCAAGAAAAACTGTTTTTT
D: TRBD1
size: NA
V: TRBV27
J: TRBJ1-4

CDR3: CASSFSGTNTGELFF
DNA: TGTGCCAGCAGCTTTTCCGGGACGAACACCGGGGAGCTGTTTTTT
D: NA
size: NA
V: TRBV7-2
J: TRBJ2-2

CDR3: CASSWRGTSGRADTQYF
DNA: TGTGCCAGCAGCTGGAGAGGTACTAGCGGGAGGGCAGATACGCAGTATTTT
D: TRBD2
size: NA
V: TRBV7-6
J: TRBJ2-3

CDR3: CASSTGDGTGYYGYTF
DNA: TGTGCCAGCTCTACAGGGGATGGTACGGGTTACTATGGCTACACCTTC
D: TRBD1
size: NA
V: TRBV18
J: TRBJ1-2

CDR3: CASRRTSQETQYF
DNA: TGTGCCAGCAGACGGACTAGCCAAGAGACCCAGTACTTC
D: TRBD2
size: NA
V: TRBV27
J: TRBJ2-5

CDR3: CASSSRQDRSDEQYF
DNA: TGTGCCAGCAGCTCACGACAGGACCGTTCCGACGAGCAGTACTTC
D: NA
size: NA
V: TRBV14
J: TRBJ2-7

CDR3: CASSSWGDPNEKLFF
DNA: TGTGCCAGCAGCTCTTGGGGCGATCCTAATGAAAAACTGTTTTTT
D: NA
size: NA
V: TRBV7-2
J: TRBJ1-4

CDR3: CASSIGQGYEQYF
DNA: TGTGCCAGCAGCATAGGACAGGGCTACGAGCAGTACTTC
D: TRBD1
size: NA
V: TRBV28
J: TRBJ2-7

CDR3: CASSLSRDRGNSPLHF
DNA: TGTGCCAGCAGCCTATCAAGGGACAGGGGGAATTCACCCCTCCACTTT
D: TRBD1
size: NA
V: TRBV4-2
J: TRBJ1-6

CDR3: CASSPKAGEGRRNEQFF
DNA: TGTGCCAGCTCACCAAAAGCGGGAGAGGGGCGGAGGAATGAGCAGTTCTTC
D: TRBD2
size: few
V: TRBV18
J: TRBJ2-1

CDR3: CASSLRGDRAGYTF
DNA: TGCGCCAGCAGCTTGAGAGGGGACAGGGCTGGCTACACCTTC
D: TRBD1
size: NA
V: TRBV5-1
J: TRBJ1-2

CDR3: CASSRDTLSYEQYF
DNA: TGTGCCAGTAGTAGGGACACCCTCTCCTACGAGCAGTACTTC
D: NA
size: NA
V: TRBV19
J: TRBJ2-7

CDR3: CASSLQLAGVPTYEQYF
DNA: TGTGCCAGCAGCTTACAACTAGCGGGAGTTCCGACCTACGAGCAGTACTTC
D: TRBD2
size: NA
V: TRBV7-2
J: TRBJ2-7

CDR3: CASSQGLPWGGLSSYNSPLHF
DNA: TGTGCCAGCAGCCAAGGATTACCCTGGGGGGGACTGAGCTCCTATAATTCACCCCTCCACTTT
D: NA
size: once
V: TRBV3-1/TRBV3-2
J: TRBJ1-6

CDR3: CATSDRGGNSPLHF
DNA: TGTGCCACCAGCGACAGGGGAGGAAATTCACCCCTCCACTTT
D: TRBD1
size: NA
V: TRBV24-1
J: TRBJ1-6

CDR3: CASSQALGSGSPEEQYF
DNA: TGTGCCAGCAGCCAGGCCCTCGGTAGCGGGAGTCCGGAAGAGCAGTACTTC
D: TRBD2
size: NA
V: TRBV3-1/TRBV3-2
J: TRBJ2-7

CDR3: CASSVSLGTGHGYTF
DNA: TGTGCCAGCAGTGTCAGCCTCGGGACAGGGCATGGCTACACCTTC
D: TRBD1
size: once
V: TRBV27
J: TRBJ1-2

CDR3: CASSFQGSGYTF
DNA: TGTGCCAGCAGTTTCCAGGGGTCTGGCTACACCTTC
D: NA
size: NA
V: TRBV12-3/TRBV12-4
J: TRBJ1-2

CDR3: CASSPRGGRDIQYF
DNA: TGTGCCAGTAGTCCCCGAGGAGGGCGCGACATTCAGTACTTC
D: NA
size: few
V: TRBV19
J: TRBJ2-4

CDR3: CATSDRNSFSYEQYF
DNA: TGTGCCACCAGTGATAGGAACAGCTTCTCCTACGAGCAGTACTTC
D: NA
size: NA
V: TRBV24-1
J: TRBJ2-7

CDR3: CATSRDLVQGSEAFF
DNA: TGTGCCACCAGCAGAGATCTGGTGCAGGGTTCTGAAGCTTTCTTT
D: NA
size: NA
V: TRBV15
J: TRBJ1-1

CDR3: CASSSGMGLWNTEAFF
DNA: TGTGCCAGCAGCTCTGGCATGGGCCTTTGGAACACTGAAGCTTTCTTT
D: NA
size: NA
V: TRBV28
J: TRBJ1-1

CDR3: CASSPGGGTDTQYF
DNA: TGTGCCAGCAGTCCCGGGGGGGGCACAGATACGCAGTATTTT
D: TRBD2
size: NA
V: TRBV6-5
J: TRBJ2-3

CDR3: CATSDLQKDNGREGWYNEQFF
DNA: TGTGCCACCAGTGATTTGCAAAAAGACAATGGAAGAGAGGGATGGTACAATGAGCAGTTCTTC
D: NA
size: NA
V: TRBV24-1
J: TRBJ2-1

CDR3: CASSLKTSGRGEQYF
DNA: TGTGCCAGCAGCCTAAAGACTAGCGGGAGGGGCGAGCAGTACTTC
D: TRBD2
size: few
V: TRBV3-1/TRBV3-2
J: TRBJ2-7

CDR3: CASSEPGQRINYGYTF
DNA: TGTGCCAGCAGTGAACCGGGACAACGAATAAACTATGGCTACACCTTC
D: NA
size: NA
V: TRBV2
J: TRBJ1-2

CDR3: CASSYQGGNQPQHF
DNA: TGTGCCAGCAGTTACCAGGGTGGCAATCAGCCCCAGCATTTT
D: NA
size: once
V: TRBV27
J: TRBJ1-5

CDR3: CASSPTGSQETQYF
DNA: TGTGCCAGCAGCCCCACAGGGTCCCAAGAGACCCAGTACTTC
D: NA
size: NA
V: TRBV7-3
J: TRBJ2-5

CDR3: CASRISGTADYGYTF
DNA: TGTGCCAGCAGAATATCCGGGACTGCTGACTATGGCTACACCTTC
D: NA
size: NA
V: TRBV6-5
J: TRBJ1-2

CDR3: CATRTSLGGLDTEAFF
DNA: TGTGCCACCAGGACTTCACTGGGAGGGTTGGACACTGAAGCTTTCTTT
D: NA
size: NA
V: TRBV24-1
J: TRBJ1-1

CDR3: CASSLGLDNEQFF
DNA: TGTGCCAGCAGCCTGGGCCTCGACAATGAGCAGTTCTTC
D: NA
size: NA
V: TRBV7-3
J: TRBJ2-1

CDR3: CASSPLETGGNEKLFF
DNA: TGTGCCAGCAGCCCACTCGAGACAGGGGGAAATGAAAAACTGTTTTTT
D: TRBD1
size: NA
V: TRBV5-6
J: TRBJ1-4

CDR3: CASSEGGTGGYEQYF
DNA: TGTGCCAGCAGTGAAGGTGGGACAGGGGGCTACGAGCAGTACTTC
D: TRBD1
size: once
V: TRBV2
J: TRBJ2-7